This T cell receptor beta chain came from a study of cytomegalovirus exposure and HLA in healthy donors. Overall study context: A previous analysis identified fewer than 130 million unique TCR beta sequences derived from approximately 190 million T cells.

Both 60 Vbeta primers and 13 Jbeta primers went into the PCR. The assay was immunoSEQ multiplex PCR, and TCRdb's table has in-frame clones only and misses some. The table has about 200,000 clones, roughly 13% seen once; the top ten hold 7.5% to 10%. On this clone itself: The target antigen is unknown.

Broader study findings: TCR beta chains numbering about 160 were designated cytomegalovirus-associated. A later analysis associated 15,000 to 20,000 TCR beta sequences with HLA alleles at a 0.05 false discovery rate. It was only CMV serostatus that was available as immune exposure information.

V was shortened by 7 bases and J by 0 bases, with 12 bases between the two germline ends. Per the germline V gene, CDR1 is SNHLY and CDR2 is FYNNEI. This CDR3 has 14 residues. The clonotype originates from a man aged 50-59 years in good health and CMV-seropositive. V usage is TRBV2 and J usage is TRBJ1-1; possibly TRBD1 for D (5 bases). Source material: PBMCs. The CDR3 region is CASMRQLMNTEAFF. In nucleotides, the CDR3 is TGTGCCAGCATGCGACAGTTGATGAACACTGAAGCTTTCTTT.